This TCR beta chain derives from a study of memory CD4+ T cells and cytomegalovirus serostatus. Study at large: Healthy Belgian adult donors included roughly ten CMV-positive and some 24 CMV-negative people.

Germline CDR1 ENHRY, CDR2 SYGVKD. The CDR3 has 15 residues. V lost 0 bases and J 3 bases, leaving 8 bases between the germline ends. Single viable CD3+CD4+CD8-CD45RO+ cells were sorted as the memory CD4+ T cells. CMV serostatus came from serum IgG against pp150, pp28, p38, p52. CD4+ T cells were isolated by positive magnetic selection. TCRdb keeps only in-frame clones here, not all; method: immunoSEQ multiplex PCR. The sample comprises 45,000 to 50,000 clones, roughly 78% of which are singletons, and approximately 0.8% rests with the top ten. Sample: memory CD4+ T cells from blood. The clonotype was recovered from an adult in good health and CMV-seronegative. The chain recombines TRBV10-3 with TRBJ2-2; possibly TRBD1 for D (5 bases). The CDR3 DNA is TGTGCCATCAGTGAGTCAAAAGGGGACACCGGGGAGCTGTTTTTT. This codes for CAISESKGDTGELFF.